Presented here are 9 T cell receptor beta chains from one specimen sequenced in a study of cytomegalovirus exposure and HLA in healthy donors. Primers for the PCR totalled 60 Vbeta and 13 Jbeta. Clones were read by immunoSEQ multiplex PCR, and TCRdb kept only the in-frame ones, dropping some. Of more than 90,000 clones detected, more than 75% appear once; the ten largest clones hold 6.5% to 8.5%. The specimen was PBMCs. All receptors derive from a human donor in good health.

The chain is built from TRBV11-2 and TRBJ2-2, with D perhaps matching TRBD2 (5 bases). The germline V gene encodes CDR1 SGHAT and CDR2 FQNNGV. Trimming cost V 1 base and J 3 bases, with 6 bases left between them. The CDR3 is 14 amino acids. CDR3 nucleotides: TGTGCCAGCAGCTTAGGGGAGTACACCGGGGAGCTGTTTTTT. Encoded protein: CASSLGEYTGELFF.

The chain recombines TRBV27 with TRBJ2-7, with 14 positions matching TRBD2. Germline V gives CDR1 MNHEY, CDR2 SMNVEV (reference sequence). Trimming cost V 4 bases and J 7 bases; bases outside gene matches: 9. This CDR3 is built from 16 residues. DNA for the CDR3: TGTGCCAGCAGTTCCCCCGGGACTAGCGGGAGAGGAGAGCAGTACTTC. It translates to CASSSPGTSGRGEQYF.

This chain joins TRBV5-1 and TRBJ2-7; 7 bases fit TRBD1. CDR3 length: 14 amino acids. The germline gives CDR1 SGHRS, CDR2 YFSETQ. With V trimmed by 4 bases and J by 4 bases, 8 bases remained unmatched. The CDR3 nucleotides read TGCGCCAGCAGCCAAGGGACAGCCTCTTACGAGCAGTACTTC. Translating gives CASSQGTASYEQYF.

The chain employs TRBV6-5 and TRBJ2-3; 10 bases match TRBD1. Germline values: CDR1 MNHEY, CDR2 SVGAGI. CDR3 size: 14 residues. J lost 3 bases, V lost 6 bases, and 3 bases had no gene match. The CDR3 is CASRKGQGTDTQYF. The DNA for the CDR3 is TGTGCCAGCAGGAAGGGACAGGGGACAGATACGCAGTATTTT.

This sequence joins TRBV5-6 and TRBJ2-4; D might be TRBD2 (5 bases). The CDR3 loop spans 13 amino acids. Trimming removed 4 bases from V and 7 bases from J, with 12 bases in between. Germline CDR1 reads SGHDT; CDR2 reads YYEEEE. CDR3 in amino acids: CASSPGLGNIQYF. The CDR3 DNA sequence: TGTGCCAGCAGCCCTGGACTCGGGAACATTCAGTACTTC.

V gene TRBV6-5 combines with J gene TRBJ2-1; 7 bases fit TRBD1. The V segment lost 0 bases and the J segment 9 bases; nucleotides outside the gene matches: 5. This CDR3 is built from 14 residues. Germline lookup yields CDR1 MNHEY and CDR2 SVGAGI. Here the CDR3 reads CASSYSRGLGEQFF. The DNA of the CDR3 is TGTGCCAGCAGTTACTCTAGGGGGCTTGGTGAGCAGTTCTTC.

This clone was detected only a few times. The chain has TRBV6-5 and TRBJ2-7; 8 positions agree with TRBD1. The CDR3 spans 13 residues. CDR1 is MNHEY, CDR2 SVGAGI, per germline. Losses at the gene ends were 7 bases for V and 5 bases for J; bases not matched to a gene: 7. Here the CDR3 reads CASTTAGGDEQYF. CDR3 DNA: TGTGCCAGCACCACCGCAGGGGGCGACGAGCAGTACTTC.

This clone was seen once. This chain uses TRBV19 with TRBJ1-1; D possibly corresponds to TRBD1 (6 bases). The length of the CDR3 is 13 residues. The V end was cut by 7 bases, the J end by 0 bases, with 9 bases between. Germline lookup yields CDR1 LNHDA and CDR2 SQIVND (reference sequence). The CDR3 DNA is TGTGCCAGTACATGGGACATGAACACTGAAGCTTTCTTT. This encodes CASTWDMNTEAFF.

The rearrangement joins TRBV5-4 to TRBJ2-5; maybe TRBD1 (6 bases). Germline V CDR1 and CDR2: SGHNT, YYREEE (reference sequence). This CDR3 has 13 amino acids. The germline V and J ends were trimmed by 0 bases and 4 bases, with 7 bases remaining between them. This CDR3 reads CASSLGGPETQYF. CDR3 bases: TGTGCCAGCAGCTTGGGGGGGCCAGAGACCCAGTACTTC.